The next 26 T cell receptor beta chains were all read from a single sample in a study of T-cell memory formation after mild COVID-19. From the 5' RACE reads, TCRdb called clonotypes with MiXCR, one entry per CDR3 protein. The sample includes 270,000 or so distinct CDR3 sequences, 16% of them seen just once. Input material: PBMCs or a T cell subset sorted from them (not recorded which). These receptors were taken from a man aged 18 to 30 who had mild COVID-19 (a few samples of this study predate the infection). Cell type and time point are not known.

The chain links TRBV28 to TRBJ1-2; maybe TRBD1 (5 bases). Germline CDR1 MDHEN, CDR2 SYDVKM. The V gene lost 3 bases and the J gene lost 7 bases, with 12 bases spanning the gap. The CDR3 has 13 amino acids. CDR3 nucleotides: TGTGCCAGCAGTTTTGGGGGGAGACGTGGCTACACCTTC. It specifies CASSFGGRRGYTF.

This clonotype came up a few times. V is TRBV3-1 and J is TRBJ1-2, with 8 bases lining up with TRBD1. From germline, CDR1 is LGHDT and CDR2 YNNKEL (reference sequence). There are 14 residues in the CDR3. J gave up 7 bases and V 10 bases, and 14 bases lay outside the gene matches. DNA for the CDR3: TGTGCCACTACGGGACAGGCGGGATCCGGTGGCTACACCTTC. Protein product: CATTGQAGSGGYTF.

The CDR3 region is CASSYGWGNEQFF. CDR3 nucleotide sequence: TGTGCCAGCAGCTACGGATGGGGGAATGAGCAGTTCTTC. V is TRBV7-6 and J is TRBJ2-1, with D perhaps assigned TRBD1 or TRBD2 (5 bases each). CDR3 length equals 13 residues. Deletions cut 4 bases from V and 7 bases from J, with 11 bases between. The germline gives CDR1 SGHVS, CDR2 FNYEAQ.

This clonotype was counted ten times or more. The chain links TRBV7-2 to TRBJ2-1; 7 bases match TRBD2. Germline V lookup: CDR1 SGHTA, CDR2 FQGNSA. The ends lost 1 base at V and 1 base at J; junction bases unmatched: 4. The CDR3 spans 16 residues. CDR3 coding DNA: TGTGCCAGCAGCTTAGGGGCGGGGGTTTCCTACAATGAGCAGTTCTTC. It is translated as CASSLGAGVSYNEQFF.

This clonotype has a handful of counts. This sequence joins TRBV4-1 and TRBJ2-1, with 8 bases matching TRBD1. J lost 3 bases, V lost 2 bases, and 9 bases had no gene match. The CDR3 extends over 17 amino acids. Germline V gene sequence: CDR1 MGHRA, CDR2 YSYEKL. The CDR3 reads CASSQQPTGDFYNEQFF. CDR3 bases: TGCGCCAGCAGCCAACAGCCGACAGGGGATTTCTACAATGAGCAGTTCTTC.

The gene calls are TRBV11-2 and TRBJ2-2, with 8 bases lining up with TRBD1. V lost 4 bases and J lost 6; bases outside the gene matches: 7. This CDR3 is 15 amino acids long. Germline V gene lookup returns CDR1 SGHAT and CDR2 FQNNGV. CDR3 protein: CASSWRDRRSGELFF. CDR3 sequence (DNA): TGTGCCAGCAGCTGGAGGGACAGGCGCTCCGGGGAGCTGTTTTTT.

The chain has TRBV13 and TRBJ1-2; 10 nucleotides line up with TRBD1. Germline-derived CDR1 and CDR2 are PRHDT and FYEKMQ (reference sequence). V lost 0 bases, J lost 5 bases, and 9 bases stayed unmatched. The CDR3 spans 17 residues. The CDR3 DNA is TGTGCCAGCAGCTTAGGAAGGATCCCGGGACAGGGGTATGGCTACACCTTC. It codes for CASSLGRIPGQGYGYTF.

In its sample, this clonotype was seen a few times. The rearrangement links TRBV5-1 to TRBJ2-5; possibly TRBD1 for D (5 bases). Germline V gene data show CDR1 as SGHRS and CDR2 as YFSETQ. The CDR3 has 15 amino acids. The germline V and J ends were trimmed by 0 bases and 3 bases, with 12 bases remaining between them. CDR3 in DNA: TGCGCCAGCAGCTTGGACGACAGACGGAAAGAGACCCAGTACTTC. Encoded protein: CASSLDDRRKETQYF. The whole variable domain, remainder taken from reference TRBV5-1 and TRBJ2-5, is KAGVTQTPRYLIKTRGQQVTLSCSPISGHRSVSWYQQTPGQGLQFLFEYFSETQRNKGNFPGRFSGRQFSNSRSEMNVSTLELGDSALYLCASSLDDRRKETQYFGPGTRLLVL.

The chain recombines TRBV5-1 with TRBJ1-2, with D unresolved. The CDR3 runs 16 residues. CDR1 is SGHRS and CDR2 is YFSETQ in the germline V gene. With 4 bases removed from V and 0 bases from J, the gap between germline ends came to 16 bases. The CDR3 loop reads CASSDIPGDPNYGYTF. CDR3 DNA: TGCGCCAGCAGCGACATCCCAGGAGACCCTAACTATGGCTACACCTTC.

The rearrangement uses TRBV24-1 and TRBJ2-1, with unresolved D. From germline, CDR1 is KGHDR and CDR2 SFDVKD. The CDR3 length is 11 residues. Trimming stripped 4 bases from V and 11 bases from J, with 8 bases between. The CDR3 here is CATSEGRKQFF. CDR3 nucleotide sequence: TGTGCCACCAGTGAAGGACGGAAGCAGTTCTTC.

The chain joins TRBV25-1 to TRBJ1-2; no definite D call. CDR3 length: 13 residues. Trimming shortened V by 4 bases and J by 1 base, and 7 bases separated the two germline ends. CDR1 and CDR2 from the germline V gene are MGHDK and SYGVNS. CDR3 in amino acids: CASSVFGNYGYTF. DNA of the CDR3: TGTGCCAGCAGTGTTTTCGGTAACTATGGCTACACCTTC.

This clonotype has at least ten counts. CDR3 region: CASSPRTSGGQTQYF. CDR3 nucleotides: TGTGCCAGCAGCCCCAGGACTAGCGGGGGACAGACCCAGTACTTC. The J gene is TRBJ2-5, the V gene TRBV7-6, with 13 bases that match TRBD2. Per germline, CDR1 SGHVS and CDR2 FNYEAQ. Trimming cost V 5 bases and J 6 bases; bases outside gene matches: 6. The CDR3 is made up of 15 amino acids.

In its sample, this clonotype was seen a few times. The rearrangement uses TRBV11-2 and TRBJ2-2; the D gene is possibly TRBD2 (7 bases). Per the germline V gene, CDR1 is SGHAT and CDR2 is FQNNGV. V was clipped by 2 bases and J by 0 bases, with 10 bases between them. CDR3 size: 16 residues. CDR3 in amino acids: CASSLTGGPNTGELFF. As DNA, the CDR3 is TGTGCCAGCAGCTTAACCGGGGGGCCGAACACCGGGGAGCTGTTTTTT. Full variable domain (remainder filled in from reference TRBV11-2 and TRBJ2-2): EAGVAQSPRYKIIEKRQSVAFWCNPISGHATLYWYQQILGQGPKLLIQFQNNGVVDDSQLPKDRFSAERLKGVDSTLKIQPAKLEDSAVYLCASSLTGGPNTGELFFGEGSRLTVL.

This clonotype was detected ten times or more. The genes are TRBV5-4 and TRBJ2-1; D is possibly TRBD2 (5 bases). CDR1 SGHNT and CDR2 YYREEE come from the germline V gene (reference sequence). This CDR3 spans 13 amino acids. Trimming shortened V by 2 bases and J by 9 bases, and 12 bases separated the two germline ends. The DNA for the CDR3 is TGTGCCAGCAGCTTCGGTGGAAGCGGTGAGCAGTTCTTC. Protein product: CASSFGGSGEQFF.

Only a few counts were recorded for this clonotype. The chain carries TRBV6-2 or TRBV6-3 and TRBJ1-1; D uncertain. V was pared by 2 bases and J by 0 bases, with 7 bases between. Germline V gene lookup returns CDR1 MNHEY and CDR2 SVGEGT. The CDR3 extends over 14 amino acids. CDR3 bases: TGTGCCAGCAGTTACGCGGGTCTGAACACTGAAGCTTTCTTT. The encoded protein is CASSYAGLNTEAFF.

This clonotype has only a few counts. This chain uses TRBV10-3 with TRBJ1-3, with D tentatively TRBD1 (5 bases). V lost 4 bases and J 5 bases, leaving 9 bases between the germline ends. Germline V gives CDR1 ENHRY, CDR2 SYGVKD. This CDR3 has 13 amino acids. The DNA of the CDR3 is TGTGCCATCAGTGCTGACAGTCGAAACACCATATATTTT. Translated: CAISADSRNTIYF.

CDR3 sequence: CASRPAGSNYGYTF. The DNA for the CDR3 is TGTGCCAGCAGACCGGCCGGGTCGAACTATGGCTACACCTTC. This chain connects TRBV6-5 to TRBJ1-2; no clear D. V was shortened by 6 bases and J by 2 bases, with 13 bases between the two germline ends. The CDR3 runs 14 residues. Germline-derived CDR1 and CDR2 are MNHEY and SVGAGI.

The chain employs TRBV10-3 and TRBJ2-7; perhaps D is TRBD1 or TRBD2 (5 bases each). In germline, CDR1 is ENHRY, CDR2 SYGVKD. The CDR3 contains 14 residues. Trimming removed 10 bases at V and 0 bases at J, with 16 bases between. The DNA of the CDR3 is TGTGCCACAGAACGAGGGGTTAGCTCCTACGAGCAGTACTTC. Translating it yields CATERGVSSYEQYF.

CDR3 sequence (DNA): TGCGCCAGCAGCTTGGAGGTAGGAGCCTACGAGCAGTACTTC. Its translation is CASSLEVGAYEQYF. This sequence joins TRBV5-1 and TRBJ2-7, with D hard to call. This CDR3 spans 14 amino acids. V was clipped by 0 bases and J by 2 bases, with 9 bases between them. Germline V lookup: CDR1 SGHRS, CDR2 YFSETQ.

The chain couples TRBV7-9 to TRBJ2-7; 8 bases line up with TRBD1. The CDR3 runs 15 residues. Germline V gene data show CDR1 as SEHNR and CDR2 as FQNEAQ (reference sequence). Germline trimming cut 1 base from V and 2 bases from J; bases unmatched to any gene: 4. The CDR3 bases are TGTGCCAGCAGCTTAGGGACAGGGAGGACCTACGAGCAGTACGTC. Amino acids: CASSLGTGRTYEQYV.

This chain uses TRBV19 with TRBJ2-3; 8 nucleotides match TRBD2. This CDR3 region has 15 residues. V dropped 6 bases and J dropped 0; count of bases not matched to a gene: 5. CDR1 and CDR2 (germline): LNHDA, SQIVND (reference sequence). CDR3 sequence reads: CASSGSGASTDTQYF. The CDR3 nucleotides are TGTGCCAGTAGCGGTAGCGGGGCCAGCACAGATACGCAGTATTTT.

The chain joins TRBV7-2 to TRBJ2-5, with 8 bases lining up with TRBD2. V trimming: 8 bases; J trimming: 4 bases; junction bases outside the gene matches: 9. Germline V gene lookup returns CDR1 SGHTA and CDR2 FQGNSA. The CDR3 sequence is 14 residues long. The CDR3 loop reads CASQQRGGRETQYF. The CDR3 DNA reads TGTGCCAGCCAGCAACGGGGGGGCCGAGAGACCCAGTACTTC.

This clonotype was seen a handful of times. The chain links TRBV27 to TRBJ2-7, with D unresolved. V shed 4 bases and J shed 7 bases, with 8 bases lying between them. The CDR3 totals 11 residues. The germline gives CDR1 MNHEY, CDR2 SMNVEV (reference sequence). The CDR3: CASSSLGEQYF. The CDR3 bases are TGTGCCAGCAGTTCCCTTGGAGAGCAGTACTTC.

The gene calls are TRBV20-1 and TRBJ2-3; D is ambiguous. Trimming removed 4 bases at V and 2 bases at J, with 10 bases between. Germline CDR1 reads DFQATT; CDR2 reads SNEGSKA (reference sequence). CDR3 size: 13 residues. The CDR3 region has the DNA TGCAGTGCTACCTTTAAGCTCACAGATACGCAGTATTTT. Its translation: CSATFKLTDTQYF.

The CDR3 DNA sequence: TGTGCCAGCAGCCCACGGACAGGGAGGACCTACAATGAGCAGTTCTTC. Translation: CASSPRTGRTYNEQFF. The gene calls are TRBV7-9 and TRBJ2-1; 8 nucleotides agree with TRBD1. CDR1 is SEHNR, CDR2 FQNEAQ, per germline (reference sequence). J lost 2 bases, V lost 5 bases, and 8 bases had no gene match. This CDR3 has 16 amino acids.

The rearrangement joins TRBV25-1 to TRBJ2-1, with 7 bases matching TRBD2. The trim removed 8 bases at V and 3 bases at J, leaving 1 base unmatched. CDR3 size: 12 residues. Per germline, CDR1 MGHDK and CDR2 SYGVNS. The CDR3 sequence: CASGDYYNEQFF. The CDR3 region has the DNA TGTGCCAGCGGGGACTACTACAATGAGCAGTTCTTC.